Presented here are 8 T cell receptor beta chains from one specimen sequenced in a study of T cell responses to AZD1222 COVID-19 vaccine. The method was immunoSEQ multiplex PCR; TCRdb's version includes in-frame clones alone and lacks a portion of them. The sample consists of 180,000 or so clones, 88% of them appearing once. The source material was peripheral blood, sampled 28 days after the second AZD1222 dose. These receptors were collected from an adult who received the AZD1222 COVID-19 vaccine.

V is TRBV21-1 and J is TRBJ2-3; the listed D gene, TRBD2, was not tested against the DNA. TRBV21-1 is an annotated pseudogene. This CDR3 is 13 amino acids long. In DNA form, the CDR3 reads TGTGCCAGCAGCACCCCCGCGACAGATACGCAGTATTTT. Encoded protein: CASSTPATDTQYF.

The chain is built from TRBV7-2 and TRBJ1-1; D perhaps matches TRBD1 (5 bases). This CDR3 has 13 amino acids. The germline V gene has CDR1 SGHTA and CDR2 FQGNSA. Between the trimmed V and J ends, which lost 6 bases and 4 bases, there was a span of 12 bases. CDR3 sequence: CASRRGAGTEAFF. DNA of the CDR3: TGTGCCAGCAGGAGAGGGGCTGGCACTGAAGCTTTCTTT.

The V and J genes are TRBV9 and TRBJ2-2; no clear D. V shed 2 bases and J shed 8 bases, with 10 bases lying between them. Germline lookup yields CDR1 SGDLS and CDR2 YYNGEE. This CDR3 has 13 residues. CDR3 residues: CASSVSAAGELFF. In DNA form, the CDR3 reads TGTGCCAGCAGCGTCTCCGCGGCAGGGGAGCTGTTTTTT.

The chain uses TRBV4-1 and TRBJ2-3; 7 nucleotides agree with TRBD2. Per germline, CDR1 MGHRA and CDR2 YSYEKL. There are 17 residues in the CDR3. V gave up 0 bases and J gave up 7 bases; unmatched junction bases: 13. CDR3 protein: CASSQEGLGLLLNTQYF. Here the CDR3 DNA reads TGCGCCAGCAGCCAAGAAGGCCTGGGACTACTCCTAAATACGCAGTATTTT.

The genes are TRBV7-9 and TRBJ1-5, with a weak D call TRBD1 (5 bases). This CDR3 spans 14 amino acids. The germline gives CDR1 SEHNR, CDR2 FQNEAQ (reference sequence). Trimming left V 5 bases short and J 0 bases short, with 8 bases between. The CDR3 sequence: CASSTDNSNQPQHF. The CDR3 coding sequence is TGTGCCAGCAGCACGGACAATAGCAATCAGCCCCAGCATTTT.

The table lists this clone with a few counts. The V and J genes are TRBV5-4 and TRBJ2-2; D might be TRBD2 (5 bases). Germline V gene data show CDR1 as SGHNT and CDR2 as YYREEE (reference sequence). This CDR3 region has 16 residues. Trimming shortened V by 4 bases and J by 4 bases, and 17 bases separated the two germline ends. CDR3 in amino acids: CASSPPGSITTGELFF. The DNA for the CDR3 is TGTGCCAGCAGCCCCCCTGGGAGCATTACCACCGGGGAGCTGTTTTTT.

This rearrangement joins TRBV28 to TRBJ1-6; D ambiguous. Germline values: CDR1 MDHEN, CDR2 SYDVKM. The CDR3 totals 16 residues. Trimming removed 3 bases at V and 0 bases at J, with 9 bases between. Here the CDR3 DNA reads TGTGCCAGCAGTTTTCCGGCTAGCTCCTATAATTCACCCCTCCACTTT. Translation: CASSFPASSYNSPLHF.

Only a few counts were recorded for this clone. The chain recombines TRBV24-1 with TRBJ2-3; 10 nucleotides match TRBD2. The junction had 7 bases not matched to a gene; V was cut back by 3 bases and J by 5 bases. There are 16 residues in the CDR3. Looked up from germline, CDR1 is KGHDR and CDR2 is SFDVKD. The CDR3 protein is CATSDPSGRARDTQYF. CDR3 nucleotides: TGTGCCACCAGTGATCCGAGCGGGAGGGCCAGAGATACGCAGTATTTT.